The 21 T cell receptor beta chains reported below all come from one sample, sequenced in a study of CD8 T cells in ankylosing spondylitis. TCRdb recomputed calls from the 5' RACE reads with MiXCR, one row per CDR3 protein. The sample comprises some 130,000 distinct CDR3 sequences, 7% to 10% of which are singletons, and 6% to 8% rests with the top ten. Sequenced sample: synovial fluid, either unsorted or a sorted T cell fraction (not recorded which). All receptors come from a male donor with ankylosing spondylitis.

The rearrangement uses TRBV5-1 and TRBJ2-3; 9 bases are a match to TRBD2. CDR3 size: 14 residues. The V segment lost 4 bases and the J segment 4 bases; nucleotides outside the gene matches: 4. Germline V gene sequence: CDR1 SGHRS, CDR2 YFSETQ. This chain's CDR3 is CASSAGGSADTQYF. CDR3 DNA sequence: TGCGCCAGCAGCGCGGGGGGGAGCGCAGATACGCAGTATTTT.

This clonotype came up many times. The chain is built from TRBV24-1 and TRBJ2-3, with D perhaps matching TRBD1 or TRBD2 (5 bases each). Germline loops: CDR1 KGHDR, CDR2 SFDVKD. V was pared by 11 bases and J by 0 bases, with 20 bases between. The CDR3 spans 16 residues. The CDR3 nucleotides read TGTGCCAACCCGGTGGGACCCACCGTGAGCACAGATACGCAGTATTTT. Residues: CANPVGPTVSTDTQYF.

This clonotype was recorded many times. The chain carries TRBV6-1 and TRBJ2-7; 9 bases align to TRBD2. Unmatched junction bases numbered 6, after V lost 6 bases and J lost 0 bases. The CDR3 sequence is 15 residues long. Looked up from germline, CDR1 is MNHNS and CDR2 is SASEGT. The CDR3 DNA follows: TGTGCCAGCAGCTTCAGCGGGGGGAGCTCCTACGAGCAGTACTTC. It is translated as CASSFSGGSSYEQYF.

This clonotype came up a few times. This chain links TRBV2 with TRBJ2-1, with 10 bases identical to TRBD1. Germline V gives CDR1 SNHLY, CDR2 FYNNEI. Unmatched junction bases numbered 6, after V lost 7 bases and J lost 9 bases. The CDR3 sequence is 13 residues long. The CDR3 here is CASTRQGAGEQFF. In nucleotides, the CDR3 is TGTGCCAGCACAAGACAGGGGGCAGGTGAGCAGTTCTTC.

This clonotype occurred a few times. The CDR3 DNA is TGTGCCAGCTGCTCTAGGAGCTCCTATAATTCACCCCTCCACTTT. This sequence encodes CASCSRSSYNSPLHF. The chain uses TRBV7-2 and TRBJ1-6; D gene ambiguous. V shed 8 bases and J shed 0 bases, with 11 bases lying between them. There are 15 residues in the CDR3. Germline values: CDR1 SGHTA, CDR2 FQGNSA.

This clonotype occurred many times. The chain recombines TRBV20-1 with TRBJ2-1, with no clear D. Trimming took 0 bases from V and 0 from J, leaving 9 bases between them. The CDR3 spans 15 residues. Germline lookup yields CDR1 DFQATT and CDR2 SNEGSKA (reference sequence). The CDR3, as DNA: TGCAGTGCTAGAGACTCAACCAACTCCTACAATGAGCAGTTCTTC. This codes for CSARDSTNSYNEQFF.

This clonotype was seen repeatedly, ten times or more. This sequence joins TRBV12-3 or TRBV12-4 and TRBJ1-5; maybe TRBD1 (6 bases). Trimming pared 10 bases from V and 6 bases from J, leaving 19 bases between. This CDR3 spans 14 amino acids. This CDR3 reads CATGGGAGSQPQHF. The CDR3, as DNA: TGTGCCACCGGCGGGGGCGCGGGGAGTCAGCCCCAGCATTTT.

This sequence joins TRBV5-1 and TRBJ2-7; a weak D match, TRBD1 (7 bases). The V end was cut by 4 bases, the J end by 1 base, with 18 bases between. The CDR3 length is 16 residues. Germline V lookup: CDR1 SGHRS, CDR2 YFSETQ. CDR3 sequence reads: CASSRVEGAKSYEQYF. In DNA, the CDR3 is TGCGCCAGCAGCCGCGTGGAGGGGGCAAAGTCCTACGAGCAGTACTTC.

Comments on this clonotype: A much larger clone differs by one base, so this may be a read error. This chain uses TRBV20-1 with TRBJ2-3, with D perhaps TRBD2 (7 bases). The length of the CDR3 is 17 residues. From germline, CDR1 is DFQATT and CDR2 SNEGSKA (reference sequence). The DNA of the CDR3 is TGCAGTGCTACTTCCTTCCTTAGGGGGGGCACCACAGCTACGCAGTATTTT. Residues: CSATSFLRGGTTATQYF.

The chain is built from TRBV20-1 and TRBJ2-1, with 12 bases aligning to TRBD2. This CDR3 has 15 residues. Germline-derived CDR1 and CDR2 are DFQATT and SNEGSKA (reference sequence). J was trimmed by 9 bases and V by 5 bases; bases with no gene match: 11. This CDR3 is CSAGGSSGRAGEQFF. CDR3 nucleotide sequence: TGCAGTGCTGGCGGCTCTAGCGGGAGGGCCGGTGAGCAGTTCTTC.

The sample holds a few counts of this clonotype. The chain recombines TRBV3-1 with TRBJ2-3, with a possible D match to TRBD2 (5 bases). This CDR3 has 17 residues. CDR1 is LGHDT, CDR2 YNNKEL, per germline (reference sequence). V lost 4 bases and J lost 2, with 19 bases in between. DNA for the CDR3: TGTGCCAGCAGCCTAACCCCGGTGGGAGACCCCACAGATACGCAGTATTTT. Amino acid sequence: CASSLTPVGDPTDTQYF.

This clonotype has only a few counts. This chain joins TRBV28 and TRBJ2-6; perhaps TRBD1 as D (5 bases). The CDR3 loop spans 16 amino acids. Trimming took off 5 bases at V and 2 bases at J, with 13 bases between the two ends. CDR1 and CDR2 (germline): MDHEN, SYDVKM. This CDR3 is CASSPDSYPGANVLTF. The CDR3 DNA reads as TGTGCCAGCAGTCCCGACAGCTACCCTGGGGCCAACGTCCTGACTTTC.

This clonotype has at least ten counts. The chain employs TRBV4-3 and TRBJ2-5, with D perhaps given as TRBD1 or TRBD2 (5 bases each). V lost 0 bases, J lost 5 bases, and 7 bases lay in between. The germline V gene encodes CDR1 LGHNA and CDR2 YSLEER. The CDR3 spans 13 residues. The CDR3 is CASSQDEGETQYF. CDR3 sequence (DNA): TGCGCCAGCAGCCAAGATGAGGGGGAGACCCAGTACTTC.

The J gene is TRBJ2-3, the V gene TRBV7-2, with D maybe TRBD1 (5 bases). In germline, CDR1 is SGHTA, CDR2 FQGNSA. V shed 5 bases and J shed 1 base, with 10 bases lying between them. The CDR3 has 14 residues. CDR3 in amino acids: CASSGQGGTDTQYF. CDR3 in DNA: TGTGCCAGCAGCGGGCAGGGCGGCACAGATACGCAGTATTTT.

This chain links TRBV6-1 with TRBJ2-1, with D perhaps matching TRBD1 or TRBD2 (5 bases each). With 6 bases removed from V and 0 bases from J, the gap between germline ends came to 12 bases. Germline values: CDR1 MNHNS, CDR2 SASEGT. CDR3 length: 15 residues. CDR3 protein: CASSPGGDSYNEQFF. The DNA of the CDR3 is TGTGCCAGCAGCCCTGGGGGAGACTCCTACAATGAGCAGTTCTTC.

This clonotype turned up a few times. The chain employs TRBV4-3 and TRBJ1-6, with a possible D match to TRBD1 (5 bases). The germline CDR1 and CDR2 sequences are LGHNA and YSLEER. The V gene lost 6 bases and the J gene lost 5 bases, with 17 bases spanning the gap. The CDR3 totals 16 residues. The CDR3 DNA is TGCGCCAGCAGAACTAGGGTCTCGGGGCATAATTCACCCCTCCACTTT. Protein sequence: CASRTRVSGHNSPLHF.

This clonotype has a count of ten or more. The chain has TRBV7-8 and TRBJ1-5, with TRBD1 identical over 7 bases. This CDR3 is built from 16 residues. Germline trimming cut 4 bases from V and 3 bases from J; bases unmatched to any gene: 9. Germline CDR1 reads SGHVS; CDR2 reads FQNEAQ. The CDR3 coding sequence is TGTGCCAGCAGCTCAGGACAGGAATCGTTCAATCAGCCCCAGCATTTT. Its protein is CASSSGQESFNQPQHF.

In its sample, this clonotype was seen many times. The gene calls are TRBV12-3 or TRBV12-4 and TRBJ2-6, with no clear D. Between the trimmed V and J ends, which lost 5 bases and 1 base, there was a span of 9 bases. CDR3 size: 15 residues. CDR3 sequence: CASSPARSGANVLTF. The CDR3 DNA is TGTGCCAGCAGTCCTGCCCGATCTGGGGCCAACGTCCTGACTTTC.

Ten or more counts support this clonotype. The chain is built from TRBV20-1 and TRBJ2-1, with D possibly being TRBD1 (7 bases). V lost 5 bases, J lost 0 bases, and 17 bases lay in between. The CDR3 has 16 residues. The V gene's germline CDR1 is DFQATT and CDR2 SNEGSKA (reference sequence). The CDR3 sequence: CSAGWGDSFSYNEQFF. The DNA for the CDR3 is TGCAGTGCTGGATGGGGGGACAGCTTCTCCTACAATGAGCAGTTCTTC.

In this sample, this clonotype turned up a few times. The chain is built from TRBV7-9 and TRBJ1-1; no clear D. The CDR3 contains 17 residues. V lost 2 bases and J 3 bases, leaving 19 bases between the germline ends. The germline V gene has CDR1 SEHNR and CDR2 FQNEAQ (reference sequence). The CDR3 DNA is TGTGCCAGCAGCTTATTGGAGGGTGCGGTAAGGTACACTGAAGCTTTCTTT. It codes for CASSLLEGAVRYTEAFF. The whole variable domain, filled in from reference TRBV7-9 and TRBJ1-1, reads DTGVSQNPRHKITKRGQNVTFRCDPISEHNRLYWYRQTLGQGPEFLTYFQNEAQLEKSRLLSDRFSAERPKGSFSTLEIQRTEQGDSAMYLCASSLLEGAVRYTEAFFGQGTRLTVV.

In this sample, this clonotype turned up many times. V gene TRBV7-8 combines with J gene TRBJ2-2; 7 positions match TRBD1. V dropped 5 bases and J dropped 3; count of bases not matched to a gene: 12. Per the germline V gene, CDR1 is SGHVS and CDR2 is FQNEAQ. This CDR3 contains 17 residues. The CDR3 DNA reads as TGTGCCAGCAGCCAACCGACAGGGAGTTCGGACACCGGGGAGCTGTTTTTT. Translating gives CASSQPTGSSDTGELFF.